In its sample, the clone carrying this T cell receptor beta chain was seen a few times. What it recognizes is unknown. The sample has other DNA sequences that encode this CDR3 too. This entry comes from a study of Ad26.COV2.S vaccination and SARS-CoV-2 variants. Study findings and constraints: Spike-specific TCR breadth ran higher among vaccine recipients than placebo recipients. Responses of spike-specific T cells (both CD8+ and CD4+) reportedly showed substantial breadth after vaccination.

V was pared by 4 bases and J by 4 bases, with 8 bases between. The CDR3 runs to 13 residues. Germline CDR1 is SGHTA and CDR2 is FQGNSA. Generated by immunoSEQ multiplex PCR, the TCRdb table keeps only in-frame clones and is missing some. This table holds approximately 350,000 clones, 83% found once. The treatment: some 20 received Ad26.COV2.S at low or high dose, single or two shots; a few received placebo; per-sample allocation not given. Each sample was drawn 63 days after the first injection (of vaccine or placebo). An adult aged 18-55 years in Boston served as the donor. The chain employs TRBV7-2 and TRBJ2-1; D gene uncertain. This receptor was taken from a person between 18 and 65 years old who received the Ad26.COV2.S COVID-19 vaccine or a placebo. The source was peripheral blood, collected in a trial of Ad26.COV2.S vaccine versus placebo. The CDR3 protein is CASSSQPYNEQFF. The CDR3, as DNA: TGTGCCAGCAGCTCACAACCTTACAATGAGCAGTTCTTC.